Sequencing of this T cell receptor (beta chain) was carried out in a study of control samples from healthy donors and cancer patients. This clone has only one observation. Only in-frame clones appear in the TCRdb table, and some are missing; sequencing was by immunoSEQ multiplex PCR. The sample lists about 44,000 clones; around 87% were seen once. Sequenced material: PBMCs. The origin of this receptor is a woman aged 55-69 years with lung cancer.

CDR3 loop: CASSLGLGVRETQYF. The CDR3 DNA sequence: TGTGCCAGCAGCTTGGGTCTGGGGGTACGAGAGACCCAGTACTTC. V is TRBV5-5 and J is TRBJ2-5; D possibly matches TRBD1 or TRBD2 (5 bases each). V gave up 0 bases and J gave up 4 bases, with 13 bases separating them. Germline V gene sequence: CDR1 SGHKS, CDR2 YYEKEE (reference sequence). CDR3 length: 15 amino acids.